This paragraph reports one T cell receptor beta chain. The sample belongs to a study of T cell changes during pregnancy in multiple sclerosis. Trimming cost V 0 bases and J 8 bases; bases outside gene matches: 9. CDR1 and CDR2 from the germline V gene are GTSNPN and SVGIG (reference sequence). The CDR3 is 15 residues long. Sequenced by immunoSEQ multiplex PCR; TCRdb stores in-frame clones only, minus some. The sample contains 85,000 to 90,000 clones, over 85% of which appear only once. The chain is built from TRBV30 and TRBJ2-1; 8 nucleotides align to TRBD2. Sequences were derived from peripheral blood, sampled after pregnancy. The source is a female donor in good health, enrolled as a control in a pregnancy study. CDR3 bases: TGTGCCTGGAGTGTTGTCGGGAGGGGACGGGATGAGCAGTTCTTC. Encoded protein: CAWSVVGRGRDEQFF.